These T cell receptor beta chains were read from a single sample in a study of chemoradiotherapy in HPV16-positive cancers. TCRdb's table, derived via immunoSEQ multiplex PCR, lists solely in-frame clones and lacks some. The table lists approximately 30,000 clones, approximately 90% of them singletons. The sample consisted of blood, taken from a patient who underwent chemoradiotherapy. The receptors were gathered from a human donor with HPV-associated anogenital cancer. The CDR3 runs from the conserved cysteine through the conserved F or W. D genes are given only for firm matches.

TRBV27,TRBD1,TRBJ1-6,TGTGCCAGCAGTCTGGACAGGGGGTCGGATTCACCCCTCCACTTT,CASSLDRGSDSPLHF
TRBV4-2,-,TRBJ2-3,TGTGCCAGCAGCCAAGAGGCGGATACGCAGTATTTT,CASSQEADTQYF
TRBV28,-,TRBJ2-2,TGTGCCAGCTTCAAAGAGGACGGGGAGCTGTTTTTT,CASFKEDGELFF
TRBV25-1,-,TRBJ1-2,TGTGCCAGCAGGGAAAGATTCAGGGTAGGAAACTATGGCTACACCTTC,CASRERFRVGNYGYTF
TRBV2,-,TRBJ2-3,TGTGCCAGCAATAAAGGGTGGAGCGGGCGCGGAGATACGCAGTATTTT,CASNKGWSGRGDTQYF
TRBV12-2,-,TRBJ2-7,TGTGCAAGTCGCTTAGTCGAAGGTTTCGAGCAGTACTTC,CASRLVEGFEQYF
TRBV4-2,-,TRBJ2-5,TGTGCCAGCAGCCAACAGGGGTCGGAACTAAAGTGGGAGACCCAGTACTTC,CASSQQGSELKWETQYF
TRBV15,-,TRBJ2-2,TGTGCCACCAGCAGAGATGTCGGGATCAACACCGGGGAGCTGTTTTTT,CATSRDVGINTGELFF
TRBV25-1,-,TRBJ2-7,TGTGCCAGCAGTGACCCAATGACAGACGAGCAGTACTTC,CASSDPMTDEQYF
TRBV7-3,TRBD1,TRBJ1-2,TGTGCCAGCAGCGGACAACCAGGGGGTTGGGATGGCTACACCTTC,CASSGQPGGWDGYTF